Detailed here is one TCR beta chain. Its antigen is as yet unknown. A read error may account for a junction end that differs from germline. This entry is derived from a study of T-cell reconstitution after alpha-beta-depleted transplantation in children. Study-level findings and limits: T-cell numbers and diversity, one year after transplant, stemmed largely from T cells that were newly produced. Roughly two months post-transplant, alpha-beta T cells reportedly originated from several hundred graft clones that had expanded. Elevated TCRbeta diversity at day 60 was traced, in some patients, to surviving recipient T cells and thymic progenitors.

This sample's TCRbeta library carried unique molecular identifier barcodes. One entry per CDR3 protein results from TCRdb running MiXCR on the PCR reads. This sample yields 250,000 to 400,000 distinct CDR3 sequences, of which roughly 25% are seen a single time; approximately 11% belongs to the top ten. Germline V lookup: CDR1 MNHEY, CDR2 SVGEGT. The CDR3 is made up of 20 amino acids. The receptor was isolated from a male patient younger than 18 who had a stem cell transplant for acute lymphoblastic leukemia, so the T cells may come from the graft donor. The chain couples TRBV6-2 or TRBV6-3 to TRBJ2-3, with TRBD2 matching over 14 bases. The starting material was PBMCs, mostly from graft donor cells, obtained 180 days after TCRalphabeta/CD19-depleted stem cell transplant. CDR3 DNA sequence: TGTCCCAGCAGTTCCCGACTAGCGGGAGGGCTCCTCCCTCGCACAGATACGCAGTATTTT. This encodes CPSSSRLAGGLLPRTDTQYF.